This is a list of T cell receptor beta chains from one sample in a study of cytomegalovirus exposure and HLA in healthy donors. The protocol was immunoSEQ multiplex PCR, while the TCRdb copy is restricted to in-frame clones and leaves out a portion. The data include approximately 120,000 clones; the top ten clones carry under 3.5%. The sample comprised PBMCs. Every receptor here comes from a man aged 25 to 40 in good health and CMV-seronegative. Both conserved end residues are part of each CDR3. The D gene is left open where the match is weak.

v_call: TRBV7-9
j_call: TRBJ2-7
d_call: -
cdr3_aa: CASSLATRTYEQYF
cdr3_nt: TGTGCCAGCAGCTTAGCTACTCGAACCTACGAGCAGTACTTC

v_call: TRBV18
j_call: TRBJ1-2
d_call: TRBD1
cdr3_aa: CASSLGTGDGYTF
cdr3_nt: TGTGCCAGCTCACTGGGGACAGGGGATGGCTACACCTTC

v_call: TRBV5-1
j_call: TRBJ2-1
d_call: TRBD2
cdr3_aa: CASSPLTSGYNEQFF
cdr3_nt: TGCGCCAGCAGCCCGTTGACTAGCGGTTACAATGAGCAGTTCTTC

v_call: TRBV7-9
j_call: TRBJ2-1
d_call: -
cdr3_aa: CASSPRQVASYNEQFF
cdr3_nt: TGTGCCAGCAGCCCCCGACAGGTCGCCTCCTACAATGAGCAGTTCTTC

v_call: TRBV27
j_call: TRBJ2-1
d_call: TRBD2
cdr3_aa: CASSFETSGRGGDNEQFF
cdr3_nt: TGTGCCAGCAGTTTTGAGACTAGCGGGAGGGGTGGGGATAATGAGCAGTTCTTC

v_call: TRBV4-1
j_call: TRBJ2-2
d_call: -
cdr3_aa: CASSQVTSRSGELFF
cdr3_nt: TGCGCCAGCAGCCAAGTTACTAGCAGGTCCGGGGAGCTGTTTTTT

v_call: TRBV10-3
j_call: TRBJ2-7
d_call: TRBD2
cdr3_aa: CASSHRLAGAYEQYF
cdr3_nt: TGTGCCAGCAGCCACAGACTAGCGGGGGCCTACGAGCAGTACTTC

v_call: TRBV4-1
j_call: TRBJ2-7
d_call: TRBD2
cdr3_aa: CASSRLTSGKPYEQYF
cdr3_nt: TGCGCCAGCAGCCGTCTGACTAGCGGGAAGCCCTACGAGCAGTACTTC

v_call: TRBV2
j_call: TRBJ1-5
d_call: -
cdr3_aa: CASSDYSRSYSNQPQHF
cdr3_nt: TGTGCCAGCAGTGATTACAGCAGGTCATATAGCAATCAGCCCCAGCATTTT

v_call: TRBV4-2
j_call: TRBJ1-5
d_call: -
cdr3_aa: CASSQADSNNQPQHF
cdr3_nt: TGTGCCAGCAGCCAAGCGGACAGTAACAATCAGCCCCAGCATTTT

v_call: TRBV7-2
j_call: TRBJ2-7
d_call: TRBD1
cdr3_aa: CASSTRGPYEQYF
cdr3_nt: TGTGCCAGCAGCACAAGGGGGCCCTACGAGCAGTACTTC

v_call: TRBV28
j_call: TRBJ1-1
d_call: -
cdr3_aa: CASTRLRNTEAFF
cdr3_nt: TGTGCCAGCACCCGACTGCGGAACACTGAAGCTTTCTTT

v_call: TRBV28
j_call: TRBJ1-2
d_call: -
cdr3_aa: CASSSTISYGYTF
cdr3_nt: TGTGCCAGCAGTTCGACAATTTCCTATGGCTACACCTTC

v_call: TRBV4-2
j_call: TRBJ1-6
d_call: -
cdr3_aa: CASSQDRRGIGSPLHF
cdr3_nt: TGTGCCAGCAGCCAAGATCGCAGGGGAATCGGATCACCCCTCCACTTT

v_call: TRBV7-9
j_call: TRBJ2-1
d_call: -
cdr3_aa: CASSSTTSYNEQFF
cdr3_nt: TGTGCCAGCAGCTCAACGACTTCCTACAATGAGCAGTTCTTC